This TCR beta chain appears in the sequencing data of a study of blood T cell repertoires in COVID-19. Across the whole study: The study drew acute and convalescent COVID-19 samples from the United States, Italy and Spain. The cDNA or gDNA used as material had been derived from T cells, B-cell-depleted T cells, or PBMCs.

Per the authors' pipeline: Researchers report that nucleated cell counts were estimated from reference gene primer amplification. TCRdb keeps only in-frame clones here, not all; method: immunoSEQ multiplex PCR. V, J and clone size are those of that table, while D and trimming were read from the DNA. The data hold about 100,000 clones, with approximately 90% observed a single time. V was cut by 9 bases and J by 7 bases, with 18 bases left in between. The CDR3 runs to 14 residues. Per the germline V gene, CDR1 is LNHDA and CDR2 is SQIVND (reference sequence). Sequencing was carried out using peripheral blood. The clonotype comes from a man in his 60s with acute or convalescent COVID-19. The chain couples TRBV19 to TRBJ1-4, with D possibly matching TRBD1 (5 bases). This CDR3 reads CARDYGTTSEKLFF. CDR3 DNA: TGTGCCAGGGACTACGGGACCACGAGTGAAAAACTGTTTTTT.